This T cell receptor beta chain is from a study of early T cells in non-severe SARS-CoV-2 infection. At least ten counts were recorded for this clonotype. MiXCR, applied by TCRdb to the 5' RACE reads, yields one record per CDR3 protein. The sample consists of under 70,000 distinct CDR3 sequences, less than 5.5% of them appearing once. Trimming took off 6 bases at V and 2 bases at J, with 11 bases between the two ends. The CDR3 spans 12 residues. The V gene's germline CDR1 is SQVTM and CDR2 ANQGSEA. This clonotype was sampled from an adult who was a healthcare worker with PCR-confirmed SARS-CoV-2 infection or an uninfected control (not recorded which). Sequencing was done on a sample of whole blood. This chain joins TRBV29-1 and TRBJ2-7; no reliable D call. CDR3 nucleotides: TGCAGCGTGTTTACAGATACCTACGAGCAGTACTTC. This encodes CSVFTDTYEQYF.